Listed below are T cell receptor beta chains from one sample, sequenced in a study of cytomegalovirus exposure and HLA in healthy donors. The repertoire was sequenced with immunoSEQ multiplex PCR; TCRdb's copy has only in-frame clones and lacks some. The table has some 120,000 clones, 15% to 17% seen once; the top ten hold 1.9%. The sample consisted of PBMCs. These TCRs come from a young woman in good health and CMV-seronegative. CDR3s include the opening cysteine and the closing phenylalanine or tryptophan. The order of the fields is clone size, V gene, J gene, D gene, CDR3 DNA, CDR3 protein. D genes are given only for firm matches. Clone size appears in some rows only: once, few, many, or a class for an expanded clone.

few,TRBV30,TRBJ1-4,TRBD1,TGTGCCGGAACATACGGGACAGGGAATGAAAAACTGTTTTTT,CAGTYGTGNEKLFF
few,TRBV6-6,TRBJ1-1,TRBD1,TGTGCCAGCAGTTTCATGACAGGGACGGGGAACACTGAAGCTTTCTTT,CASSFMTGTGNTEAFF
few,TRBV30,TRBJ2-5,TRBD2,TGTGCCTGGAAGAGAGGGGGACTAGCAGAAGAGACCCAGTACTTC,CAWKRGGLAEETQYF
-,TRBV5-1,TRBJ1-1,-,TGCGCCAGCAGCTGGGGCAGGGACACTGAAGCTTTCTTT,CASSWGRDTEAFF
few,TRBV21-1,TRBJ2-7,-,TGTGCCAGCAGCGGGCAGGGGGTGCGCTACGAGCAGTACTTC,CASSGQGVRYEQYF
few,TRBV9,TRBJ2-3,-,TGTGCCAGCAGCGCAGAGGAGAGCGGGTTTGGCACAGATACGCAGTATTTT,CASSAEESGFGTDTQYF
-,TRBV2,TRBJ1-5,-,TGTGCCAGCAGCCGGACAGTAAATCAGCCCCAGCATTTT,CASSRTVNQPQHF
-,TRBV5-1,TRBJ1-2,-,TGCGCCAGCAGCTCAGAGGTTGATTATGGCTACACCTTC,CASSSEVDYGYTF
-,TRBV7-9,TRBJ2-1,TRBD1,TGTGCCAGCAGGGCCGGACAGGGGCGGGCGGTTAAGCAGTTCTTC,CASRAGQGRAVKQFF
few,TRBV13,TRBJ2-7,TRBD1,TGTGCCAGCAGCCAAGGGACAGGATACGAGCAGTACTTC,CASSQGTGYEQYF
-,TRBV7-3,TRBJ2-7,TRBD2,TGTGCCAGCAGCTTAGAGATAGCGGGGACGGGTGAGCAGTACTTC,CASSLEIAGTGEQYF
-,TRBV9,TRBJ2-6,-,TGTGCCAGCAGCGTAGCCCCCGCAGGGCACTCTGGGGCCAACGTCCTGACTTTC,CASSVAPAGHSGANVLTF
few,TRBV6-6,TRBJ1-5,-,TGTGCCAGCAGTTATCTAGACAATCAGCCCCAGCATTTT,CASSYLDNQPQHF
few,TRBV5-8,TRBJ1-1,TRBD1,TGTGCCAGCAGCAGGGGACAGGGAGGGGAAACTGAAGCTTTCTTT,CASSRGQGGETEAFF
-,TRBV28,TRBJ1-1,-,TGTGCCAGCAGTTCCCAGGGGTGGACTGAAGCTTTCTTT,CASSSQGWTEAFF
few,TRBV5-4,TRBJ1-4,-,TGTGCCAGCAGCTTGGCGGGGGTTAATGAAAAACTGTTTTTT,CASSLAGVNEKLFF
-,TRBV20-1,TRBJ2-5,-,TGCAGTGCTAGCCCTGAAGAGACCCAGTACTTC,CSASPEETQYF
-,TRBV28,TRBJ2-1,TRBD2,TGTGCCGTCTTCGGGGGGTTTTACAATGAGCAGTTCTTC,CAVFGGFYNEQFF
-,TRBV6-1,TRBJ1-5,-,TGTGCCAGCAGTTTCGGACGGGACAATCAGCCCCAGCATTTT,CASSFGRDNQPQHF
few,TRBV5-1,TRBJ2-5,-,TGCGCCAGCAGCTTGTGGCAGCAAGAGACCCAGTACTTC,CASSLWQQETQYF
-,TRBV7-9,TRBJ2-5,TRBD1,TGTGCCAGTAGACAAGGGACAGGGCAAACCCAGTACTTC,CASRQGTGQTQYF